The rows below give T cell receptor beta chains drawn from one sample of a study of T cells in Graves' hyperthyroidism and ophthalmopathy. TCRdb reprocessed the multiplex PCR reads with MiXCR, giving one entry per CDR3 protein. The sample gives around 190,000 distinct CDR3 sequences, about a sixth of which show up once; more than 50% is in the top ten. Sequencing was performed on blood. The source of these receptors is a woman between 50 and 59 years old with Graves' hyperthyroidism. Each CDR3 is given with its conserved first and last residue. The order of the fields is CDR3 DNA, CDR3 protein, D gene, J gene, V gene, clone size. A D gene is named only where the DNA matches it firmly. Clone size appears in some rows only: once, few, many, or a class for an expanded clone.

TGTGCCAGCAGACTTAGTGAGATTCCTAATGAAAAACTGTTTTTT | CASRLSEIPNEKLFF | - | TRBJ1-4 | TRBV7-9 | -
TGTGCTAGTGGTCTCGTCTTGGGGACTAGCTCCTACGAGCAGTACTTC | CASGLVLGTSSYEQYF | TRBD2 | TRBJ2-7 | TRBV12-5 | many
TGCGCCAGCAGCCAAGGGGCGGACCTCTACGAGCAGTACTTC | CASSQGADLYEQYF | - | TRBJ2-7 | TRBV4-1 | -
TGTGCCACCAGTGACCCTCTAGCGGGAGACTCCTACGAGCAGTACTTC | CATSDPLAGDSYEQYF | TRBD2 | TRBJ2-7 | TRBV24-1 | -
TGTGCCACCAGTGACCACAGGGGGCCTGGCTACACCTTC | CATSDHRGPGYTF | TRBD1 | TRBJ1-2 | TRBV24-1 | many
TGTGCCAGCAGTGGGTTGGGACTAGCGGGACTGGGTAATGAGCAGTTCTTC | CASSGLGLAGLGNEQFF | TRBD2 | TRBJ2-1 | TRBV6-1 | -
TGTGCCAGCAGTGACGGGCAGGGGGTCGCCGGGGAGCTGTTTTTT | CASSDGQGVAGELFF | TRBD1 | TRBJ2-2 | TRBV6-4 | once
TGTGCCACCAGTGATGGGGACAGGCCACAAGAGACCCAGTACTTC | CATSDGDRPQETQYF | TRBD1 | TRBJ2-5 | TRBV24-1 | few
TGTGCCAGCTCACTAGGGGGCGCTGGCTACAATGAGCAGTTCTTC | CASSLGGAGYNEQFF | TRBD1 | TRBJ2-1 | TRBV18 | -
TGTGCCAGCAGTTTAGGCGCAGGGAATGAAAAACTGTTTTTT | CASSLGAGNEKLFF | - | TRBJ1-4 | TRBV27 | few
TGTGCCAGCAGCTTTATTCCAGGGGACAATGAGCAGTTCTTC | CASSFIPGDNEQFF | - | TRBJ2-1 | TRBV7-9 | many
TGTGCCAGCAGCCGGGATACTAGCGGGGGAACCTACGAGCAGTACTTC | CASSRDTSGGTYEQYF | TRBD2 | TRBJ2-7 | TRBV7-6 | -
TGTGCCAGCAGCCAAGATCTGTGGGGAAACATTCAGTACTTC | CASSQDLWGNIQYF | - | TRBJ2-4 | TRBV14 | -
TGCAGCGTAATAATACGGGCGACTAGCAGCTACGAGCAGTACTTC | CSVIIRATSSYEQYF | TRBD2 | TRBJ2-7 | TRBV29-1 | few
TGTGCCATCAGTGGTTTTGGACGCACAGATACGCAGTATTTT | CAISGFGRTDTQYF | - | TRBJ2-3 | TRBV10-3 | many
TGTGCCAGTAGTAACCGCCCACGGACAGATACGCAGTATTTT | CASSNRPRTDTQYF | - | TRBJ2-3 | TRBV19 | few
TGTGCCAGCAGTGAACTGAGTGGCAGGTTGAGCACAGATACGCAGTATTTT | CASSELSGRLSTDTQYF | - | TRBJ2-3 | TRBV2 | -
TGTGCCAGCACGGACAGGGGGAACACTGAAGCTTTCTTT | CASTDRGNTEAFF | TRBD1 | TRBJ1-1 | TRBV25-1 | -
TGTGCCAGCAGCCGAGGGGGAAACACCATATATTTT | CASSRGGNTIYF | - | TRBJ1-3 | TRBV3-1 | many
TGTGCCAGCGGCCGGGACAGGGCTTCTGAAAAACTGTTTTTT | CASGRDRASEKLFF | TRBD1 | TRBJ1-4 | TRBV2 | few
TGTGCCAGCACCTTTGCAGCGGGAGGGCCTTACGAGCAGTACTTC | CASTFAAGGPYEQYF | TRBD2 | TRBJ2-7 | TRBV28 | once
TGTGCCAGCAGCCGAAAAAGGTCCGGCTCCTACAATGAGCAGTTCTTC | CASSRKRSGSYNEQFF | - | TRBJ2-1 | TRBV7-8 | -
TGTGCCAGCAGCCAAACCCGGGGACTATATTCCGCCGGGGAGCTGTTTTTT | CASSQTRGLYSAGELFF | TRBD2 | TRBJ2-2 | TRBV3-1 | few
TGCGCCAGCAGCCAAGGGACAGGGGGAAGGGAAAAACTGTTTTTT | CASSQGTGGREKLFF | TRBD1 | TRBJ1-4 | TRBV4-3 | once
TGTGCCAGTAGTATGAGGTACACTGAAGCTTTCTTT | CASSMRYTEAFF | - | TRBJ1-1 | TRBV19 | many
TGTGCCAGCACCCCAGGGGACCCAGAGACCCAGTACTTC | CASTPGDPETQYF | - | TRBJ2-5 | TRBV28 | many
TGTGCCAGTAGTATAGTCGCACTAGCGGGCAATGAGCAGTTCTTC | CASSIVALAGNEQFF | TRBD2 | TRBJ2-1 | TRBV19 | few
TGTGCCAGCAGCTCCTCCGGGACCGGGGTCGCGTTCTTC | CASSSSGTGVAFF | - | TRBJ2-1 | TRBV7-3 | many
TGCAGTGCTCACCCCCTCGGGGGCCAAGAGACCCAGTACTTC | CSAHPLGGQETQYF | - | TRBJ2-5 | TRBV20-1 | -
TGCGCCAGCAGCTTGGTGCAGGGTTCCACTGAAGCTTTCTTT | CASSLVQGSTEAFF | - | TRBJ1-1 | TRBV5-1 | few
TGTGCCACCAGCAAAGGGCTCTCCTACGAGCAGTACTTC | CATSKGLSYEQYF | - | TRBJ2-7 | TRBV15 | few
TGTGCCAGCGGCTTCGGCGTACAAGAGACCCAGTACTTC | CASGFGVQETQYF | - | TRBJ2-5 | TRBV6-4 | -
TGTGCCAGCAGTTTAGATCTGTCCAGCGGCCAAGAGACCCAGTACTTC | CASSLDLSSGQETQYF | - | TRBJ2-5 | TRBV27 | -
TGTGCCAGCAGTTCCCCGAGGGGTAGCGGGAGGGCCACGGATACGCAGTATTTT | CASSSPRGSGRATDTQYF | TRBD2 | TRBJ2-3 | TRBV7-3 | many
TGTGCCAGCAGAAGGGGGTTATACAATGAGCAGTTCTTC | CASRRGLYNEQFF | - | TRBJ2-1 | TRBV11-3 | few
TGTGCCAGCAGCCTACAATACCGGGAGAACTACAATGAGCAGTTCTTC | CASSLQYRENYNEQFF | - | TRBJ2-1 | TRBV3-1 | -
TGTGCCAGCAGCTCAGGACTAGCGGGATTCTACGAGCAGTACTTC | CASSSGLAGFYEQYF | TRBD2 | TRBJ2-7 | TRBV11-2 | many
TGTGCCAGCAGCCAAAGGAGGGAGAGACTAGCGGGCAATGAGCAGTTCTTC | CASSQRRERLAGNEQFF | TRBD2 | TRBJ2-1 | TRBV3-1 | -
TGTGCCAGCAGTTACTCGAGAGGTGGCGCGGACTATGGCTACACCTTC | CASSYSRGGADYGYTF | - | TRBJ1-2 | TRBV6-5 | many
TGTGCCAGCAGTTACGGGGGAGGGGCCTACAATGAGCAGTTCTTC | CASSYGGGAYNEQFF | TRBD2 | TRBJ2-1 | TRBV12-3/TRBV12-4 | -
TGTGCCAGCAGAACTCTAGCGGGAGGAGACAATGAGCAGTTCTTC | CASRTLAGGDNEQFF | TRBD2 | TRBJ2-1 | TRBV28 | many
TGTGCCAGCAGCTCCTACAGCGGTTCTAGCACAGATACGCAGTATTTT | CASSSYSGSSTDTQYF | - | TRBJ2-3 | TRBV7-2 | -
TGCAGTGCTAGAGACAGTTCTAGCTCTGGAAACACCATATATTTT | CSARDSSSSGNTIYF | - | TRBJ1-3 | TRBV20-1 | many
TGTGCCAGCAGTGGAGGCCTTCCGGGACTAGCGAACTACAATGAGCAGTTCTTC | CASSGGLPGLANYNEQFF | TRBD2 | TRBJ2-1 | TRBV2 | many
TGTGCCAGCAAACACAGGAGGATGAACACTGAAGCTTTCTTT | CASKHRRMNTEAFF | - | TRBJ1-1 | TRBV12-3/TRBV12-4 | many
TGTGCCAGCATCCGGGCAGGGGCTAGCAATCAGCCCCAGCATTTT | CASIRAGASNQPQHF | - | TRBJ1-5 | TRBV6-1 | many